This record looks at one T cell receptor (beta chain) sequence and its context. Its antigen is still unknown. Patients chosen for sequencing had CD8+CD57+ cells that had expanded, as shown by flow cytometry. Every patient was diagnosed with severe acquired aplastic anemia. These data originate in a study of CD8+CD57+ T cells in acquired aplastic anemia. As for the study in general: Across the sorted CD4+ and CD8+ cells, DNA amounts averaged approximately 3 ug. General study points: Significant differences in CD8+ Simpson's diversity were not observed between patients and controls. Patients and controls shared under 35 CD8+ CDR3 sequences, which appeared highly expressed in patients and within their immunodominant clones.

The CDR3 is 14 amino acids. The V segment lost 3 bases and the J segment 6 bases; nucleotides outside the gene matches: 8. Germline V lookup: CDR1 SGHAT, CDR2 FQNNGV. The study profiled TCR beta VDJ and CDR3 using genomic DNA as template. TCRdb re-called the reads through MiXCR, storing one row per CDR3 protein. This sample carries approximately 180,000 distinct CDR3 sequences, over 40% of them seen once, and the ten largest clones take about 1.8%. This chain links TRBV11-2 with TRBJ2-7, with 7 bases identical to TRBD1. The sequenced material came from sorted CD4+, CD8+, or CD8+CD57+ T cells (not recorded which) from PBMCs. This sequence was found in a human donor with aplastic anemia. The CDR3 DNA is TGTGCCAGCAGCTTGAGGACAGGTGATGGCGAGCAGTACTTC. It is translated as CASSLRTGDGEQYF.